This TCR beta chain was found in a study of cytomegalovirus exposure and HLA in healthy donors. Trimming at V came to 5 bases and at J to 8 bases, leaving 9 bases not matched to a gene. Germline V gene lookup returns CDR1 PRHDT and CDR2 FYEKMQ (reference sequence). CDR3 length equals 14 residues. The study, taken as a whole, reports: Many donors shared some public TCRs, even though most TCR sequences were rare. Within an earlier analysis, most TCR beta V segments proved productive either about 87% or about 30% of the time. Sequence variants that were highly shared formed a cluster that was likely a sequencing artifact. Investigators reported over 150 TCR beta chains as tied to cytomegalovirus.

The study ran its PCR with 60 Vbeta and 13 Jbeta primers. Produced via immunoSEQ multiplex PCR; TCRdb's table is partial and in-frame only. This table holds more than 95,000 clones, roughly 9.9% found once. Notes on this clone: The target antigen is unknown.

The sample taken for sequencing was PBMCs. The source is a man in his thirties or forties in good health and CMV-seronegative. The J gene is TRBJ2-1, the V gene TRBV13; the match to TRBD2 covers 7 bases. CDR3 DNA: TGTGCCAGCAGCACTAGCGTAACTGGCTATGAGCAGTTCTTC. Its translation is CASSTSVTGYEQFF.